Below, 6 T cell receptor beta chains from the same sample are listed, as sequenced in a study of STAT3 mutations in large granular lymphocyte leukemia. Points from the study as a whole: At least one immunodominant TCR beta clonotype appeared in every T-cell large granular lymphocyte leukemia patient.

The method was immunoSEQ multiplex PCR; TCRdb's version includes in-frame clones alone and lacks a portion of them. The data hold about 6,700 clones, with approximately 57% observed a single time. The antigens of these receptors remain unknown. The sequenced sample consisted of peripheral blood mononuclear cells. The receptor source for this set is a boy younger than 18 with T-cell large granular lymphocyte leukemia. Some clones in this sample may be carry-over from other donors' samples.

The chain combines TRBV27 with TRBJ2-7, with unresolved D. CDR1 and CDR2 (germline): MNHEY, SMNVEV (reference sequence). The CDR3 totals 13 residues. The V and J ends lost 4 bases and 4 bases respectively, with 11 bases between them. The CDR3 is CASSSHPWYEQYF. CDR3 sequence (DNA): TGTGCCAGCAGTTCCCACCCATGGTACGAGCAGTACTTC.

This clone was counted once. This chain connects TRBV5-1 to TRBJ2-5, with 9 nucleotides matching TRBD1. V was clipped by 0 bases and J by 7 bases; unmatched bases: 10. Germline loops: CDR1 SGHRS, CDR2 YFSETQ. The CDR3 loop spans 16 amino acids. The DNA for the CDR3 is TGCGCCAGCAGCTTGGGCAGACAGGGGGGGAAGAGGACCCAGTACTTC. Protein: CASSLGRQGGKRTQYF. Full variable domain (remainder filled in from reference TRBV5-1 and TRBJ2-5): KAGVTQTPRYLIKTRGQQVTLSCSPISGHRSVSWYQQTPGQGLQFLFEYFSETQRNKGNFPGRFSGRQFSNSRSEMNVSTLELGDSALYLCASSLGRQGGKRTQYFGPGTRLLVL.

This chain's CDR3 is CASSYEQGASSPLHF. The CDR3 DNA sequence: TGTGCCAGCAGTTACGAACAGGGGGCAAGTTCACCCCTCCACTTT. This sequence joins TRBV6-5 and TRBJ1-6, with 9 bases aligning to TRBD1. CDR1 MNHEY and CDR2 SVGAGI come from the germline V gene. This CDR3 is 15 amino acids long. Trimming at V came to 2 bases and at J to 9 bases, leaving 5 bases not matched to a gene.

The chain is built from TRBV27 and TRBJ2-7; TRBD2 is a possible D gene (5 bases). CDR3 size: 17 residues. Trimming removed 0 bases at V and 2 bases at J, with 17 bases between. Germline CDR1 is MNHEY and CDR2 is SMNVEV (reference sequence). Here the CDR3 reads CASSLSRSQSGAYEQYF. DNA for the CDR3: TGTGCCAGCAGTTTATCGCGTTCGCAGTCCGGGGCCTACGAGCAGTACTTC.

The chain is built from TRBV11-2 and TRBJ1-6; the D is unclear. V lost 1 base, J lost 10 bases, and 2 bases lay in between. The germline V gene has CDR1 SGHAT and CDR2 FQNNGV. The CDR3 runs to 11 residues. The CDR3 bases are TGTGCCAGCAGCTTAGGGTCACCCCTCCACTTT. As protein: CASSLGSPLHF.

The V gene is TRBV7-9, the J gene TRBJ2-1; maybe TRBD2 (6 bases). The ends were cut back, 10 bases at V and 3 bases at J, with 19 bases in the middle. The CDR3 is made up of 15 amino acids. In germline, CDR1 is SEHNR, CDR2 FQNEAQ (reference sequence). DNA for the CDR3: TGTGCCAACGAGATTGCGGGGAAGGGCTACAATGAGCAGTTCTTC. Its translation: CANEIAGKGYNEQFF.